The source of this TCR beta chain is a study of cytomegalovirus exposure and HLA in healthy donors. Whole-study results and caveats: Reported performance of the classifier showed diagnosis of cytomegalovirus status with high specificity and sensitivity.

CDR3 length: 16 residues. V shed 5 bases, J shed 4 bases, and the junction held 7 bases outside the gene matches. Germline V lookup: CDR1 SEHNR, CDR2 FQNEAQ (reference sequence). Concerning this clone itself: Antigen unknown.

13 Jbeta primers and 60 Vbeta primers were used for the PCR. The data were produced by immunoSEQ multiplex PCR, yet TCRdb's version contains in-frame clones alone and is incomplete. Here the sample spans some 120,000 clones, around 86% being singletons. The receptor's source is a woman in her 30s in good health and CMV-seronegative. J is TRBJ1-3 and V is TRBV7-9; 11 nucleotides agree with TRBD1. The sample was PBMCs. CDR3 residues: CASSPGTGGSGNTIYF. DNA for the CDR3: TGTGCCAGCAGCCCCGGGACAGGGGGTTCCGGAAACACCATATATTTT.